Below, 8 T cell receptor beta chains from the same sample are listed, as sequenced in a study of T cells after yellow fever vaccination. TCRdb analysed the 5' RACE reads with MiXCR anew, one entry per CDR3 protein. The sample holds some 300,000 distinct CDR3 sequences; roughly 8.6% are singletons and the top ten take under 20%. The specimen was PBMCs, collected roughly 45 days after the first yellow fever vaccination. All receptors derive from a young man who received the YFV17D yellow fever vaccine.

This sequence joins TRBV7-3 and TRBJ2-1; 8 bases match TRBD1. The CDR3 sequence is 15 residues long. Germline CDR1 reads SGHTA; CDR2 reads FQGTGA. V was pared by 6 bases and J by 5 bases, with 9 bases of the junction left unmatched. The CDR3 here is CASSEGQGADNEQFF. CDR3 nucleotides: TGTGCCAGCAGTGAGGGGCAGGGGGCTGACAATGAGCAGTTCTTC.

There are a few counts of this clonotype. V usage is TRBV6-5 and J usage is TRBJ1-2; 8 bases map to TRBD1. Trimming cost V 0 bases and J 2 bases; bases outside gene matches: 2. Germline V lookup: CDR1 MNHEY, CDR2 SVGAGI. The CDR3 is 15 residues long. The CDR3 DNA follows: TGTGCCAGCAGTTACTCTCAGGGGGCAAACTATGGCTACACCTTC. This codes for CASSYSQGANYGYTF.

This clonotype was picked up one time. V and J are TRBV30 and TRBJ1-1, with 8 positions matching TRBD1. The CDR3 runs 14 residues. The J segment lost 6 bases and the V segment lost 8 bases, leaving 14 bases of the junction unmatched. In germline, CDR1 is GTSNPN, CDR2 SVGIG (reference sequence). Here the CDR3 DNA reads TGTGCCCTAACTTTCTTCAGGGGGCGGCCTGAAGCTTTCTTT. Protein sequence: CALTFFRGRPEAFF.

In its sample, this clonotype was seen a few times. This chain uses TRBV29-1 with TRBJ2-2; maybe TRBD2 (6 bases). The CDR3 loop spans 15 amino acids. CDR1 and CDR2 from the germline V gene are SQVTM and ANQGSEA. The V and J ends lost 4 bases and 2 bases respectively, with 14 bases between them. CDR3 coding DNA: TGCAGCGTTGCCCTTCGCGGGGTAAACACCGGGGAGCTGTTTTTT. Amino acids: CSVALRGVNTGELFF.

V is TRBV20-1 and J is TRBJ2-3; 8 bases line up with TRBD2. Germline assignment: CDR1 DFQATT and CDR2 SNEGSKA (reference sequence). The junction had 11 bases not matched to a gene; V was cut back by 6 bases and J by 6 bases. The CDR3 length is 14 residues. CDR3 residues: CSAPPGLGTDTQYF. As DNA, the CDR3 is TGCAGTGCACCGCCGGGACTAGGAACCGATACGCAGTATTTT.

The V call is TRBV7-2, the J call TRBJ2-2; maybe TRBD2 (7 bases). The germline V gene encodes CDR1 SGHTA and CDR2 FQGNSA. The CDR3 consists of 16 residues. The ends were cut back, 3 bases at V and 6 bases at J, with 17 bases in the middle. CDR3 region: CASSLLGGAIAGELFF. The DNA for the CDR3 is TGTGCCAGCAGCTTGTTGGGGGGGGCCATCGCCGGGGAGCTGTTTTTT.

J is TRBJ2-5 and V is TRBV10-3; 7 nucleotides line up with TRBD1. V shed 6 bases, J shed 6 bases, and the junction held 10 bases outside the gene matches. Germline-derived CDR1 and CDR2 are ENHRY and SYGVKD. There are 14 residues in the CDR3. The CDR3, as DNA: TGTGCCATCAGGGGGACACAGGGGAAAAAGACCCAGTACTTC. Its translation: CAIRGTQGKKTQYF.

The chain has TRBV29-1 and TRBJ2-3; the D gene is possibly TRBD2 (7 bases). Looked up from germline, CDR1 is SQVTM and CDR2 is ANQGSEA. This CDR3 contains 14 residues. V was pared by 7 bases and J by 1 base, with 15 bases between. The CDR3 is CSGGGGEGTDTQYF. CDR3 coding DNA: TGCAGCGGTGGGGGGGGCGAAGGCACAGATACGCAGTATTTT.